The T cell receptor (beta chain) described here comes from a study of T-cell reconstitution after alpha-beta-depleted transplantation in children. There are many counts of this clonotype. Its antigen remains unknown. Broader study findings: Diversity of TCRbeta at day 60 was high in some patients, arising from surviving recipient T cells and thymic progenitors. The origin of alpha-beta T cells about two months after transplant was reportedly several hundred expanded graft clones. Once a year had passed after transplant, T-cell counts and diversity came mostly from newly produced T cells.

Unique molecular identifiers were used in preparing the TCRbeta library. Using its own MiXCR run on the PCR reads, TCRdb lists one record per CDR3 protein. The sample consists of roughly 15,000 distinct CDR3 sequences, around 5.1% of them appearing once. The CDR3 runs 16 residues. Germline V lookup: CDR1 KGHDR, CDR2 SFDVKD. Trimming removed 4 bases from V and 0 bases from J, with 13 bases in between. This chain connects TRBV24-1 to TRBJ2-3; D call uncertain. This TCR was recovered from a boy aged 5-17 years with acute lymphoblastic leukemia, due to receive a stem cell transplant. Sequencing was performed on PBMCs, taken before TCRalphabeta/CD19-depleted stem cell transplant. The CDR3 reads CATSDPTTPSTDTQYF. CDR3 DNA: TGTGCCACCAGTGACCCCACTACTCCTAGCACAGATACGCAGTATTTT.